Presented here are 5 T cell receptor beta chains from one specimen sequenced in a study of shared clonotypes between healthy human individuals. Produced via immunoSEQ multiplex PCR; TCRdb's table is partial and in-frame only. The table includes approximately 500,000 clones, 75% to 80% detected once. Input material: PBMCs. The source of these receptors is a woman in her 40s in good health. Some clones in this sample may be carry-over from other donors' samples.

The chain has TRBV19 and TRBJ1-1; TRBD1 agrees at 12 bases. The CDR3 covers 16 residues. Germline lookup yields CDR1 LNHDA and CDR2 SQIVND (reference sequence). The V segment lost 5 bases and the J segment 6 bases; nucleotides outside the gene matches: 10. This CDR3 reads CASSHPRDRGRSEAFF. CDR3 bases: TGTGCCAGTAGTCACCCCCGGGACAGGGGGCGGTCTGAAGCTTTCTTT.

The CDR3 protein is CAISEAGAGEGEQYF. CDR3 DNA sequence: TGTGCCATCAGTGAGGCAGGAGCGGGAGAGGGAGAGCAGTACTTC. V is TRBV10-3 and J is TRBJ2-7; 8 nucleotides line up with TRBD2. Germline V gives CDR1 ENHRY, CDR2 SYGVKD. This CDR3 is 15 amino acids long. With 2 bases clipped from V and 7 bases from J, the junction kept 10 bases outside the gene matches.

The rearrangement joins TRBV11-2 to TRBJ2-7, with 9 bases identical to TRBD1. V lost 0 bases and J lost 2; bases outside the gene matches: 5. The CDR3 extends over 16 amino acids. Germline V CDR1 and CDR2: SGHAT, FQNNGV. The CDR3 is CASSLEKGTGPYEQYF. The CDR3 DNA reads TGTGCCAGCAGCTTAGAAAAAGGGACAGGGCCCTACGAGCAGTACTTC.

V usage is TRBV5-1 and J usage is TRBJ2-7, with a weak D call TRBD2 (7 bases). This CDR3 has 15 residues. V was cut by 0 bases and J by 2 bases, with 12 bases left in between. Germline V gene sequence: CDR1 SGHRS, CDR2 YFSETQ. CDR3 bases: TGCGCCAGCAGCTTGGTCGCGGGGGCAGCCTACGAGCAGTACTTC. Translating gives CASSLVAGAAYEQYF.

In DNA form, the CDR3 reads TGTGCCAGTAGTATAGATGGCTTATATGAGCAGTTCTTC. This translates into CASSIDGLYEQFF. This sequence joins TRBV19 and TRBJ2-1; D ambiguous. Between the trimmed V and J ends, which lost 0 bases and 8 bases, there was a span of 8 bases. Per the germline V gene, CDR1 is LNHDA and CDR2 is SQIVND (reference sequence). The CDR3 extends over 13 amino acids.